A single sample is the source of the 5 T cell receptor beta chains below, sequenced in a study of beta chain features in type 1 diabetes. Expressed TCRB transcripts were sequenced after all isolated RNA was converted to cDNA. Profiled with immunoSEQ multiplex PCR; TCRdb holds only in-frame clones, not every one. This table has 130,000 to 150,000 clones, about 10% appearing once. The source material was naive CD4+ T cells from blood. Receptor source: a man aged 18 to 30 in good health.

CDR3 sequence reads: CASSQAGGQSTGELFF. The DNA for the CDR3 is TGTGCCAGCAGCCAAGCGGGGGGCCAGAGCACCGGGGAGCTGTTTTTT. This rearrangement joins TRBV7-8 to TRBJ2-2, with 9 bases lining up with TRBD2. This CDR3 spans 16 amino acids. CDR1 SGHVS and CDR2 FQNEAQ come from the germline V gene. The J segment lost 4 bases and the V segment lost 5 bases, leaving 8 bases of the junction unmatched. Full variable domain (remainder filled in from reference TRBV7-8 and TRBJ2-2): GAGVSQSPRYKVAKRGQDVALRCDPISGHVSLFWYQQALGQGPEFLTYFQNEAQLDKSGLPSDRFFAERPEGSVSTLKIQRTQQEDSAVYLCASSQAGGQSTGELFFGEGSRLTVL.

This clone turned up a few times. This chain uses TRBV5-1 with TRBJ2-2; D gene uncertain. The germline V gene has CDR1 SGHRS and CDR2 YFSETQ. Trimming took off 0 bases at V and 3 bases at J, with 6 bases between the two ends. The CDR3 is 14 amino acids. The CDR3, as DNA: TGCGCCAGCAGCTTGGTTCAGGACACCGGGGAGCTGTTTTTT. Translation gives CASSLVQDTGELFF.

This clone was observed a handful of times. The CDR3 sequence: CASSFPTGRDYGYTF. Written as DNA, the CDR3 is TGTGCCAGCAGCTTTCCCACAGGGAGGGACTATGGCTACACCTTC. V is TRBV7-2 and J is TRBJ1-2; D may be TRBD1 (6 bases). The CDR3 has 15 residues. The ends were cut back, 3 bases at V and 3 bases at J, with 14 bases in the middle. CDR1 is SGHTA, CDR2 FQGNSA, per germline. Drawing the rest from reference TRBV7-2 and TRBJ1-2, the complete variable domain is GAGVSQSPSNKVTEKGKDVELRCDPISGHTALYWYRQSLGQGLEFLIYFQGNSAPDKSGLPSDRFSAERTGGSVSTLTIQRTQQEDSAVYLCASSFPTGRDYGYTFGSGTRLTVV.

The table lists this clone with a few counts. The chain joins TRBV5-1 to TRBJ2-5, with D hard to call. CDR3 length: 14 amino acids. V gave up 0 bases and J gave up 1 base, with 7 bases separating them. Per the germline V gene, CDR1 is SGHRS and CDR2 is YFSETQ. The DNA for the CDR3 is TGCGCCAGCAGCTTGGCTGTCCCCCAAGAGACCCAGTACTTC. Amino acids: CASSLAVPQETQYF.

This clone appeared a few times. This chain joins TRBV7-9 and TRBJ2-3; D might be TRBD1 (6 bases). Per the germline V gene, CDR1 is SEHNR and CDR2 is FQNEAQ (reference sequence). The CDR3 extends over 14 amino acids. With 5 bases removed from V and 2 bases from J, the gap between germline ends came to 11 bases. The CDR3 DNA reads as TGTGCCAGCAGCCTAGACAGGCCCACAGATACGCAGTATTTT. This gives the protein CASSLDRPTDTQYF.